This T cell receptor beta chain emerged from a study of T cell repertoires in cytomegalovirus infection. Study information: It can be stated that public TCR beta signatures indicated CMV infection as well as a matching HLA type.

For this clonotype: A read error may account for a junction end that differs from germline.

The CDR3 is 15 amino acids. Germline V CDR1 and CDR2: SEHNR, FQNEAQ (reference sequence). MiXCR, run by TCRdb on the reads, gives a single entry per CDR3 protein. Here the sample spans roughly 760,000 distinct CDR3 sequences, less than 40% being singletons. Sequenced sample: PBMCs. This chain joins TRBV7-9 and TRBJ2-5, with no clear D. This TCR derives from a human donor in good health (CMV status not recorded). Some clones in this sample may be carry-over from other donors' samples. The CDR3 loop reads CTSSSAWGIQETQYF. The CDR3 nucleotides are TGTACCAGCAGCTCCGCCTGGGGAATCCAAGAGACCCAGTACTTC.